What follows is one T cell receptor (beta chain) and its context. The sample is drawn from a study of CD8 T cells in Susac syndrome. RNA was extracted with the RNeasy kit, and a quantity of 0.5 to 1 ug was reverse transcribed using random hexamers. MiXCR was run by TCRdb on the immunoSEQ multiplex PCR reads, yielding one entry per CDR3 protein. Here the sample spans about 280,000 distinct CDR3 sequences, about 85% being singletons. V lost 3 bases and J lost 2, with 11 bases in between. The CDR3 is made up of 14 amino acids. Germline V gives CDR1 SGHRS, CDR2 YFSETQ. CD8+ and CD4+ T cells circulating in blood were sequenced for TCR beta.

The sequence came from a human donor with multiple sclerosis. The material sequenced was CD8+ T cells from PBMCs. The rearrangement uses TRBV5-1 and TRBJ2-5; possible D gene TRBD1, 6 bases. CDR3 sequence reads: CASSWRTVQETQYF. DNA for the CDR3: TGCGCCAGCAGCTGGCGGACAGTACAAGAGACCCAGTACTTC.